This section outlines one T cell receptor beta chain sequence together with its context. Antigen unknown. These data originate in a study of cytomegalovirus exposure and HLA in healthy donors. Use of 60 Vbeta and 13 Jbeta primers characterized the PCR. Profiled with immunoSEQ multiplex PCR; TCRdb holds only in-frame clones, not every one. The profile shows about 200,000 clones, roughly 85% of them singletons. General study findings and limits: Cytomegalovirus association was assigned to about 180 TCR beta chains. Earlier analysis yielded a pattern in which most TCR beta V segments were productive about 87% or about 30% of the time. Reportedly, a later analysis found an Asian-associated ancestry cluster had fewer N-insertions than the approximately 670-donor mean.

Germline V gene data show CDR1 as MNHNY and CDR2 as SVGAGI (reference sequence). V lost 2 bases, J lost 11 bases, and 17 bases stayed unmatched. CDR3 length equals 16 residues. V usage is TRBV6-6 and J usage is TRBJ1-2; TRBD1 matches 7 bases. This TCR derives from a woman between 50 and 59 years old in good health and CMV-seronegative. Source material: PBMCs. CDR3: CASSYDRTGTARSYTF. The DNA for the CDR3 is TGTGCCAGCAGTTACGACAGAACCGGGACAGCTCGGTCTTACACCTTC.